The 16 T cell receptor beta chains reported below all come from one sample, sequenced in a study of cytomegalovirus exposure and HLA in healthy donors. Primers: 60 Vbeta forward and 13 Jbeta reverse. Sequenced by immunoSEQ multiplex PCR; TCRdb stores in-frame clones only, minus some. The sample contains some 87,000 clones, roughly 80% of which appear only once. Sequenced input: PBMCs. The receptors derive from a woman in her forties in good health and CMV-seropositive.

V is TRBV15 and J is TRBJ2-7, with 8 bases that match TRBD2. CDR1 and CDR2 from the germline V gene are LNHNV and YYDKDF (reference sequence). CDR3 length: 16 residues. With 1 base clipped from V and 4 bases from J, the junction kept 9 bases outside the gene matches. CDR3 amino acids: CATSRGREGIFYEQYF. CDR3 in DNA: TGTGCCACCAGCAGAGGACGGGAGGGAATCTTTTACGAGCAGTACTTC.

The chain joins TRBV7-2 to TRBJ1-2; no clear D. CDR1 and CDR2 from the germline V gene are SGHTA and FQGNSA. V was cut by 6 bases and J by 4 bases, with 12 bases left in between. CDR3 length equals 13 residues. CDR3 amino acids: CASSLGLFYGYTF. The DNA for the CDR3 is TGTGCCAGCAGTCTTGGCCTCTTCTATGGCTACACCTTC.

The V call is TRBV7-6, the J call TRBJ2-5; 13 bases agree with TRBD2. The V gene end was trimmed by 5 bases and the J gene end by 5 bases; junction bases not matched to a gene: 8. Germline assignment: CDR1 SGHVS and CDR2 FNYEAQ. The CDR3 is made up of 16 amino acids. The CDR3 coding sequence is TGTGCCAGCAGCCGCAGAGGACTAGCGGGGGTGGAGACCCAGTACTTC. This gives the protein CASSRRGLAGVETQYF.

This clone has just a few counts. V is TRBV19 and J is TRBJ2-4; no reliable D call. The CDR3 loop spans 15 amino acids. V was trimmed by 7 bases and J by 1 base, leaving 14 bases between them. CDR1 and CDR2 from the germline V gene are LNHDA and SQIVND (reference sequence). The CDR3 bases are TGTGCCAGTACTAGATCCTTGTGGGCCAAAAACATTCAGTACTTC. Protein product: CASTRSLWAKNIQYF.

This chain joins TRBV29-1 and TRBJ2-1; 9 bases are a match to TRBD1. The V and J ends lost 6 bases and 6 bases, in that order; junction bases with no gene match: 9. The CDR3 runs to 14 residues. Germline values: CDR1 SQVTM, CDR2 ANQGSEA. CDR3: CSVTQGANGNEQFF. DNA of the CDR3: TGCAGCGTAACACAGGGGGCGAACGGCAATGAGCAGTTCTTC.

The V and J genes are TRBV7-2 and TRBJ2-7, with 16 nucleotides matching TRBD2. Trimming at V came to 1 base and at J to 10 bases, leaving 4 bases not matched to a gene. This CDR3 is built from 15 residues. Germline loops: CDR1 SGHTA, CDR2 FQGNSA. CDR3 sequence reads: CASSLVGLAGGPQYF. DNA of the CDR3: TGTGCCAGCAGCTTAGTGGGACTAGCGGGAGGGCCCCAGTACTTC.

This chain joins TRBV5-1 and TRBJ1-2; the match to TRBD1 covers 7 bases. This CDR3 spans 15 amino acids. V dropped 4 bases and J dropped 7; count of bases not matched to a gene: 13. CDR1 and CDR2 from the germline V gene are SGHRS and YFSETQ. The CDR3 is CASSQVTGIGGGYTF. CDR3 DNA sequence: TGCGCCAGCAGCCAAGTGACAGGGATTGGTGGTGGCTACACCTTC.

The rearrangement joins TRBV5-1 to TRBJ2-1; 7 bases are shared with TRBD2. Per germline, CDR1 SGHRS and CDR2 YFSETQ. The CDR3 length is 15 residues. The trim removed 3 bases at V and 3 bases at J, leaving 6 bases unmatched. DNA for the CDR3: TGCGCCAGCAGCTCCTCGCGGACTAGCTACAATGAGCAGTTCTTC. This codes for CASSSSRTSYNEQFF.

The rearrangement joins TRBV5-1 to TRBJ2-7; 10 positions agree with TRBD1. Trimming took 2 bases from V and 6 from J; bases not matched to a gene: 8. Germline V gene lookup returns CDR1 SGHRS and CDR2 YFSETQ. The CDR3 consists of 15 residues. CDR3 nucleotide sequence: TGCGCCAGCAGCTTAACCGGGACAGGGGTTGGCGAGCAGTACTTC. This encodes CASSLTGTGVGEQYF.

This clone turned up a few times. The chain has TRBV7-8 and TRBJ1-5; D is perhaps TRBD1 (6 bases). This CDR3 has 13 amino acids. Trimming stripped 7 bases from V and 1 base from J, with 8 bases between. The germline V gene encodes CDR1 SGHVS and CDR2 FQNEAQ. CDR3 loop: CASNQGSNQPQHF. DNA of the CDR3: TGTGCCAGCAACCAGGGGAGCAATCAGCCCCAGCATTTT.

The chain is built from TRBV5-6 and TRBJ2-3; the match to TRBD2 covers 10 bases. Germline V gene data show CDR1 as SGHDT and CDR2 as YYEEEE. Germline trimming cut 5 bases from V and 8 bases from J; bases unmatched to any gene: 14. This CDR3 has 16 residues. In DNA, the CDR3 is TGTGCCAGCAGTTACAGGACTAGCGGATTGGTTGGTACGCAGTATTTT. Its protein is CASSYRTSGLVGTQYF. Based on the CDR3 plus reference TRBV5-6 and TRBJ2-3, the full variable domain is DAGVTQSPTHLIKTRGQQVTLRCSPKSGHDTVSWYQQALGQGPQFIFQYYEEEERQRGNFPDRFSGHQFPNYSSELNVNALLLGDSALYLCASSYRTSGLVGTQYFGPGTRLTVL.

The J gene is TRBJ1-1, the V gene TRBV28, with D unclear. Looked up from germline, CDR1 is MDHEN and CDR2 is SYDVKM. CDR3 size: 15 residues. The germline V and J ends were trimmed by 6 bases and 10 bases, with 24 bases remaining between them. DNA for the CDR3: TGTGCCAGCAGCCCCCCAGCGACTACCCACCAAGGAGCTTTCTTT. This encodes CASSPPATTHQGAFF.

The chain carries TRBV10-3 and TRBJ2-5; unclear D gene. CDR3 length: 16 residues. V dropped 0 bases and J dropped 4 bases, with 15 bases sitting between them. Germline CDR1 is ENHRY and CDR2 is SYGVKD. CDR3 region: CAISESVASRIETQYF. The CDR3 nucleotides read TGTGCCATCAGTGAGTCGGTCGCGTCCAGGATAGAGACCCAGTACTTC.

The chain has TRBV10-1 and TRBJ2-1; perhaps TRBD2 as D (5 bases). Germline CDR1 reads WNHNN; CDR2 reads SYGVQD (reference sequence). Trimming took 2 bases from V and 6 from J, leaving 14 bases between them. This CDR3 contains 15 residues. CDR3 amino acids: CASSEKGEQSNEQFF. The CDR3 DNA reads TGCGCCAGCAGTGAGAAGGGAGAACAATCCAATGAGCAGTTCTTC.

This CDR3 reads CASSVSGGAGETQYF. The CDR3 DNA reads as TGTGCCAGCAGCGTTAGCGGGGGGGCCGGAGAGACCCAGTACTTC. The V call is TRBV9, the J call TRBJ2-5; 11 bases fit TRBD2. CDR1 and CDR2 (germline): SGDLS, YYNGEE. V gave up 2 bases and J gave up 4 bases; unmatched junction bases: 4. CDR3 length equals 15 residues.

This chain connects TRBV2 to TRBJ2-3; 13 nucleotides agree with TRBD2. Per the germline V gene, CDR1 is SNHLY and CDR2 is FYNNEI. The trim removed 4 bases at V and 4 bases at J, leaving 5 bases unmatched. This CDR3 has 16 amino acids. The CDR3 DNA reads as TGTGCCAGCAGTGGAGGGACTAGCGGGATCGCAGATACGCAGTATTTT. Translating it yields CASSGGTSGIADTQYF.